This TCR beta chain stems from a study of T-cell reconstitution after alpha-beta-depleted transplantation in children. Findings and limits, study-wide: Day-60 TCRbeta diversity that was high in some patients was derived from surviving recipient T cells and thymic progenitors. At one year after transplant, newly produced T cells mostly accounted for T-cell counts and diversity. Alpha-beta T cells about two months after transplant reportedly derived from several hundred expanded graft clones.

This CDR3 comprises 13 residues. In germline, CDR1 is LGHDT, CDR2 YNNKEL (reference sequence). V lost 4 bases and J lost 5; bases outside the gene matches: 3. To note about this clonotype: Its antigen is not known.

Unique molecular identifiers tagged the TCRbeta library. TCRdb redid the calling of the PCR reads with MiXCR, one entry per CDR3 protein. The repertoire has some 460,000 distinct CDR3 sequences, 16% of them found once; the top ten carry 25% to 30%. This sample comprised PBMCs, mostly from graft donor cells, obtained 360 days after TCRalphabeta/CD19-depleted stem cell transplant. The chain recombines TRBV3-1 with TRBJ2-5, with TRBD2 matching over 8 bases. The sequence came from a boy under two years old who had a stem cell transplant for Wiskott-Aldrich syndrome, so the T cells may come from the graft donor. Here the CDR3 DNA reads TGTGCCAGCAGCCCGGGGGGGATGGAGACCCAGTACTTC. It translates to CASSPGGMETQYF.